The source of this T cell receptor (beta chain) is a study of CD8 T cells in ankylosing spondylitis. Study conclusions and caveats: From matched ankylosing spondylitis synovial fluid, disease-linked clones were reportedly recovered at significantly enriched levels. Ankylosing spondylitis blood appeared to be characterized by a TCR beta motif of roughly eight highly homologous variants. Disease-linked clones proved CD8+ and comparatively uncommon in peripheral blood. A subset of motif variants has previously been described in the synovial fluid and blood of reactive arthritis.

Scientists made TCR beta libraries using quantitative 5'-RACE with molecular barcodes. In TCRdb, the 5' RACE reads were re-called with MiXCR into one record per CDR3 protein. The data hold around 220,000 distinct CDR3 sequences, with 18% observed a single time. As regards this clonotype: What it binds is not known.

CDR3 size: 11 residues. The germline V and J ends were trimmed by 6 bases and 6 bases, with 9 bases remaining between them. CDR1 and CDR2 from the germline V gene are MDHEN and SYDVKM. The sequence was obtained from a male donor with ankylosing spondylitis. Sequenced: blood, either unsorted or a sorted T cell fraction (not recorded which). The chain couples TRBV28 to TRBJ2-7, with D uncertain. The chain's CDR3 is CASSSVFEQYF. CDR3 DNA sequence: TGTGCCAGCAGCTCCGTGTTCGAGCAGTACTTC.